The next 8 T cell receptor beta chains were all read from a single sample in a study of PD-1 blockade in classical Hodgkin lymphoma. Profiled with immunoSEQ multiplex PCR; TCRdb holds only in-frame clones, not every one. The data contain under 40,000 clones, 77% of them singletons. Time point noted: cycle 4 day 1 (C4D1), after about 6 weeks of nivolumab. There was relapse after autologous stem cell transplantation in every patient, and there was variation in brentuximab vedotin exposure. The sample here was peripheral blood mononuclear cells (PBMCs), taken before the fourth cycle of nivolumab. The receptors were gathered from a human donor with classical Hodgkin lymphoma.

A few counts support this clone. The chain carries TRBV27 and TRBJ1-2; tentatively, D is TRBD1 (5 bases). CDR1 is MNHEY, CDR2 SMNVEV, per germline (reference sequence). The CDR3 is 16 amino acids. Trimming shortened V by 0 bases and J by 8 bases, and 19 bases separated the two germline ends. CDR3 coding DNA: TGTGCCAGCAGTTTATCTGGGGGAGACCCCCCCAAGGGCTACACCTTC. Encoded protein: CASSLSGGDPPKGYTF.

This chain links TRBV5-3 with TRBJ1-2; maybe TRBD1 (5 bases). TRBV5-3 is assigned to the ORF class and has an uncertain function. V lost 4 bases to trimming and J lost 4 bases, with 17 bases between them. This CDR3 region has 15 residues. In DNA form, the CDR3 reads TGTGCCAGAAGCCTGCGAGGGGAGCCGGGCTATGGCTACACCTTC. Protein sequence: CARSLRGEPGYGYTF.

The chain uses TRBV7-2 and TRBJ2-1; either TRBD1 or TRBD2 may fit D (6 bases each). The CDR3 runs to 16 residues. Per germline, CDR1 SGHTA and CDR2 FQGNSA. The V and J ends lost 1 base and 2 bases respectively, with 12 bases between them. The CDR3 loop is CASSLVGGYPYNEQFF. DNA of the CDR3: TGTGCCAGCAGCTTAGTAGGGGGGTACCCCTACAATGAGCAGTTCTTC.

The V and J genes are TRBV7-6 and TRBJ2-3; possibly TRBD2 for D (5 bases). Germline V CDR1 and CDR2: SGHVS, FNYEAQ. This CDR3 is 13 amino acids long. V was shortened by 2 bases and J by 6 bases, with 9 bases between the two germline ends. The CDR3 spells CASSLSPGDTQYF. CDR3 nucleotides: TGTGCCAGCAGCTTAAGTCCGGGGGATACGCAGTATTTT.

The chain employs TRBV2 and TRBJ1-1; possibly TRBD1 for D (6 bases). The germline gives CDR1 SNHLY, CDR2 FYNNEI. The CDR3 spans 13 residues. V lost 10 bases, J lost 2 bases, and 14 bases lay in between. The CDR3 DNA reads as TGTGCCACCCAGAGGGGGGATAACACTGAAGCTTTCTTT. Amino acids: CATQRGDNTEAFF.

This rearrangement joins TRBV28 to TRBJ2-5; D gene uncertain. V was pared by 4 bases and J by 7 bases, with 10 bases between. The CDR3 is 12 amino acids. CDR1 is MDHEN and CDR2 is SYDVKM in the germline V gene. The DNA for the CDR3 is TGTGCCAGCAGTTCAACATTTTGGACCCAGTACTTC. Its protein is CASSSTFWTQYF.

The chain recombines TRBV29-1 with TRBJ2-1; perhaps TRBD2 as D (6 bases). The germline gives CDR1 SQVTM, CDR2 ANQGSEA. The length of the CDR3 is 11 residues. Trimming took 7 bases from V and 5 from J, leaving 9 bases between them. The CDR3 coding sequence is TGCAGCGCAGGGACTGACAATGAGCAGTTCTTC. It encodes CSAGTDNEQFF.

The chain links TRBV7-2 to TRBJ2-3; the match to TRBD2 covers 8 bases. The CDR3 is 17 residues long. The V gene's germline CDR1 is SGHTA and CDR2 FQGNSA. V lost 1 base, J lost 2 bases, and 8 bases stayed unmatched. The CDR3 DNA follows: TGTGCCAGCAGCTTAGAGGGTAGCGGGGACCTCACAGATACGCAGTATTTT. Its protein product is CASSLEGSGDLTDTQYF.